This T cell receptor (beta chain) was identified in a study of T cell repertoires in cytomegalovirus infection. Losses at the gene ends were 2 bases for V and 0 bases for J; bases not matched to a gene: 1. From germline, CDR1 is SGHTA and CDR2 FQGNSA. The CDR3 has 15 residues. This clonotype was seen at least ten times. No antigen is known for it. TCRdb analysed the reads with MiXCR anew, one entry per CDR3 protein. The data show about 110,000 distinct CDR3 sequences, over 9% seen once. The chain links TRBV7-2 to TRBJ2-3, with 8 nucleotides matching TRBD1. This receptor was taken from a human donor in good health (CMV status not recorded). Some clones in this sample may be carry-over from other donors' samples. Sequencing was done on a sample of PBMCs, sequenced either directly or after in vitro stimulation (not recorded which). CDR3 region: CASSLRQGSTDTQYF. The CDR3 coding sequence is TGTGCCAGCAGCTTAAGACAGGGGAGCACAGATACGCAGTATTTT.